The 17 T cell receptor beta chains presented below share a single source sample, sequenced in a study of human T cells and chemical hapten exposure. MiXCR, applied by TCRdb to the RACE reads, yields one record per CDR3 protein. The sample lists tens of thousands of distinct CDR3 sequences; 9.5% to 10% were seen once. Time point indicated: patch test 2, 6 weeks after DPC sensitization. Treatment meaning: therapeutic diphenylcyclopropenone sensitization with weekly scalp DPC. Researchers extracted total RNA from unfractionated whole blood. The sequences come from whole blood, collected in connection with sensitization to the hapten diphenylcyclopropenone (DPC). The receptors were gathered from a woman aged 25-40 years with alopecia areata. Some clones in this sample may be carry-over from other donors' samples.

This clonotype was counted many times. The rearrangement uses TRBV28 and TRBJ2-3, with D perhaps matching TRBD1 or TRBD2 (5 bases each). Germline-derived CDR1 and CDR2 are MDHEN and SYDVKM. V lost 2 bases and J 1 base, leaving 7 bases between the germline ends. The CDR3 spans 14 residues. CDR3 loop: CASSLGGGTDTQYF. DNA of the CDR3: TGTGCCAGCAGTTTAGGGGGTGGCACAGATACGCAGTATTTT.

This clonotype was seen at least ten times. J is TRBJ2-7 and V is TRBV28; D ambiguous. The V gene lost 6 bases and the J gene lost 3 bases, with 9 bases spanning the gap. Germline lookup yields CDR1 MDHEN and CDR2 SYDVKM. There are 12 residues in the CDR3. The CDR3 DNA reads as TGTGCCAGCAGCCTAAACAGCTACGAGCAGTACTTC. It is translated as CASSLNSYEQYF. Filled out from reference TRBV28 and TRBJ2-7, the complete variable domain reads DVKVTQSSRYLVKRTGEKVFLECVQDMDHENMFWYRQDPGLGLRLIYFSYDVKMKEKGDIPEGYSVSREKKERFSLILESASTNQTSMYLCASSLNSYEQYFGPGTRLTVT.

This clonotype has a count of ten or more. The rearrangement uses TRBV20-1 and TRBJ1-2; 7 nucleotides match TRBD1. Germline V CDR1 and CDR2: DFQATT, SNEGSKA (reference sequence). The CDR3 has 13 amino acids. V shed 6 bases, J shed 3 bases, and the junction held 7 bases outside the gene matches. CDR3 amino acids: CSAQTGSDYGYTF. The CDR3 nucleotides are TGCAGTGCGCAGACAGGGTCAGACTATGGCTACACCTTC.

This clonotype was picked up many times. The chain joins TRBV10-2 to TRBJ1-4, with a possible D match to TRBD1 (5 bases). The CDR3 has 15 amino acids. The V gene lost 6 bases and the J gene lost 3 bases, with 14 bases spanning the gap. CDR1 and CDR2 from the germline V gene are WSHSY and SAAADI. The CDR3 protein is CASSDGAAANEKLFF. CDR3 sequence (DNA): TGCGCCAGCAGCGATGGGGCAGCGGCTAATGAAAAACTGTTTTTT.

The chain carries TRBV19 and TRBJ2-1, with 8 bases lining up with TRBD1. J was trimmed by 0 bases and V by 6 bases; bases with no gene match: 4. Germline-derived CDR1 and CDR2 are LNHDA and SQIVND (reference sequence). The CDR3 runs to 15 residues. CDR3 DNA: TGTGCCAGTAGGTCGACAGGGGACTCCTACAATGAGCAGTTCTTC. It encodes CASRSTGDSYNEQFF.

This clonotype was counted a few times. V usage is TRBV2 and J usage is TRBJ2-4; D not resolved. Germline lookup yields CDR1 SNHLY and CDR2 FYNNEI. Trimming removed 3 bases from V and 8 bases from J, with 20 bases in between. This CDR3 region has 16 residues. The CDR3 region is CASSERRGQVGDIQYF. CDR3 nucleotide sequence: TGTGCCAGCAGTGAGAGAAGAGGCCAGGTGGGCGACATTCAGTACTTC.

This clonotype showed up many times. This chain connects TRBV7-9 to TRBJ2-1; TRBD1 agrees at 8 bases. There are 15 residues in the CDR3. Looked up from germline, CDR1 is SEHNR and CDR2 is FQNEAQ (reference sequence). V lost 5 bases and J lost 0; bases outside the gene matches: 3. The CDR3 bases are TGTGCCAGCAGCGACGGACAGGGCTCCTACAATGAGCAGTTCTTC. Its translation: CASSDGQGSYNEQFF.

V is TRBV6-5 and J is TRBJ1-2; 7 nucleotides match TRBD1. The CDR3 is 14 amino acids. CDR1 and CDR2 from the germline V gene are MNHEY and SVGAGI. With 7 bases clipped from V and 0 bases from J, the junction kept 5 bases outside the gene matches. CDR3 sequence (DNA): TGTGCCAGCACCCGGACAGGCCCTAACTATGGCTACACCTTC. Translating gives CASTRTGPNYGYTF.

A few counts support this clonotype. A read error may produce the germline difference seen at one junction end. This chain connects TRBV5-5 to TRBJ2-7; no clear D gene. The CDR3 totals 12 residues. Germline lookup yields CDR1 SGHKS and CDR2 YYEKEE (reference sequence). As DNA, the CDR3 is TGTGCCAGCAGCTCGGAGAGGATTGGTGCAGACTTC. The encoded protein is CASSSERIGADF.

This clonotype was counted ten times or more. V gene TRBV12-3 or TRBV12-4 combines with J gene TRBJ2-1; D unresolved. V gave up 4 bases and J gave up 9 bases, with 13 bases separating them. The length of the CDR3 is 13 residues. This CDR3 is CASSSRGRPEQFF. The CDR3, as DNA: TGTGCCAGCAGTTCCCGTGGACGGCCTGAGCAGTTCTTC.

This clonotype was seen at least ten times. This rearrangement joins TRBV28 to TRBJ2-1; the D gene could be TRBD1 or TRBD2 (5 bases each). Per germline, CDR1 MDHEN and CDR2 SYDVKM. This CDR3 region has 15 residues. With 3 bases removed from V and 8 bases from J, the gap between germline ends came to 17 bases. The CDR3 protein is CASSLPRVPGDEQFF. In DNA form, the CDR3 reads TGTGCCAGCAGTTTGCCCAGGGTGCCCGGGGATGAGCAGTTCTTC. The whole variable domain, remainder taken from reference TRBV28 and TRBJ2-1, is DVKVTQSSRYLVKRTGEKVFLECVQDMDHENMFWYRQDPGLGLRLIYFSYDVKMKEKGDIPEGYSVSREKKERFSLILESASTNQTSMYLCASSLPRVPGDEQFFGPGTRLTVL.

The rearrangement uses TRBV20-1 and TRBJ1-1; 7 bases line up with TRBD1. The germline V gene has CDR1 DFQATT and CDR2 SNEGSKA (reference sequence). Losses at the gene ends were 6 bases for V and 5 bases for J; bases not matched to a gene: 12. This CDR3 comprises 14 residues. CDR3 sequence reads: CSAAGDSLRTEAFF. The CDR3, as DNA: TGCAGTGCCGCCGGGGACAGTCTCAGGACTGAAGCTTTCTTT.

The chain couples TRBV29-1 to TRBJ2-7, with unresolved D. Germline V gene lookup returns CDR1 SQVTM and CDR2 ANQGSEA. CDR3 size: 11 residues. The V end lost 7 bases, the J end lost 7 bases, and 14 bases lay between the germline ends. The CDR3, as DNA: TGCAGCGCCGCTCTGGGTTGGGAGCAGTACTTC. Its protein is CSAALGWEQYF.

The rearrangement links TRBV28 to TRBJ2-3; 13 positions agree with TRBD2. This CDR3 spans 17 amino acids. Germline V gene lookup returns CDR1 MDHEN and CDR2 SYDVKM. The ends lost 6 bases at V and 5 bases at J; junction bases unmatched: 11. CDR3: CASRPPTSGGAVDTQYF. For the CDR3, the DNA is TGTGCCAGCAGGCCTCCTACTAGCGGGGGGGCTGTAGATACGCAGTATTTT. The full variable domain, rest sourced from reference TRBV28 and TRBJ2-3, is DVKVTQSSRYLVKRTGEKVFLECVQDMDHENMFWYRQDPGLGLRLIYFSYDVKMKEKGDIPEGYSVSREKKERFSLILESASTNQTSMYLCASRPPTSGGAVDTQYFGPGTRLTVL.

This clonotype was seen a few times. The chain has TRBV7-6 and TRBJ1-1, with 8 bases lining up with TRBD1. The CDR3 totals 15 residues. Germline V CDR1 and CDR2: SGHVS, FNYEAQ. Germline trimming cut 5 bases from V and 0 bases from J; bases unmatched to any gene: 5. CDR3 loop: CASSRNRGMNTEAFF. For the CDR3, the DNA is TGTGCCAGCAGCAGAAACAGGGGGATGAACACTGAAGCTTTCTTT.

There are a few counts of this clonotype. The CDR3 sequence: CASSRQGSFYEQYF. In nucleotides, the CDR3 is TGTGCCAGTAGCAGACAGGGCTCGTTCTACGAGCAGTACTTC. The V gene is TRBV19, the J gene TRBJ2-7; TRBD1 matches 7 bases. Germline V gene sequence: CDR1 LNHDA, CDR2 SQIVND (reference sequence). The V segment lost 6 bases and the J segment 3 bases; nucleotides outside the gene matches: 8. The CDR3 runs to 14 residues.

This clonotype was observed a few times. The chain has TRBV7-2 and TRBJ2-7, with a tentative D call TRBD2 (7 bases). This CDR3 region has 13 residues. V was cut by 3 bases and J by 4 bases, with 10 bases left in between. Germline lookup yields CDR1 SGHTA and CDR2 FQGNSA. The CDR3 sequence is CASSLGGLYEQYF. The CDR3 DNA reads TGTGCCAGCAGCTTGGGGGGGCTGTACGAGCAGTACTTC.